Below, 3 T cell receptor beta chains from the same sample are listed, as sequenced in a study of OX40 agonist ivuxolimab in advanced cancers. The data were produced by immunoSEQ multiplex PCR, yet TCRdb's version contains in-frame clones alone and is incomplete. Of under 65,000 clones in the sample, approximately 85% were seen once. The starting material was CD4+ or CD8+ T cells sorted from blood, obtained in a trial of the OX40 agonist ivuxolimab. The receptor source for this set is an adult with an advanced solid tumor such as melanoma, head and neck, liver or kidney cancer.

The chain uses TRBV10-3 and TRBJ2-2; D perhaps matches TRBD1 (6 bases). The CDR3 sequence is 15 residues long. The V end was cut by 8 bases, the J end by 2 bases, with 15 bases between. Germline V gene data show CDR1 as ENHRY and CDR2 as SYGVKD. The CDR3: CAISARGINTGELFF. DNA of the CDR3: TGTGCCATCTCCGCCAGGGGCATTAACACCGGGGAGCTGTTTTTT.

This clone was seen only once. The chain couples TRBV29-1 to TRBJ2-2; tentatively, D is TRBD1 (7 bases). V was pared by 0 bases and J by 5 bases, with 13 bases between. CDR3 length: 15 amino acids. Germline CDR1 is SQVTM and CDR2 is ANQGSEA. The CDR3, as DNA: TGCAGCGTTGAAGATCCATCAGGGGGGACCGGGGAGCTGTTTTTT. This gives the protein CSVEDPSGGTGELFF.

In its sample, this clone was seen once. This chain joins TRBV5-4 and TRBJ2-3; the match to TRBD2 covers 7 bases. Trimming took 3 bases from V and 4 from J; bases not matched to a gene: 8. The CDR3 contains 15 residues. Germline-derived CDR1 and CDR2 are SGHNT and YYREEE (reference sequence). The CDR3 sequence is CASSWGSRGSDTQYF. CDR3 coding DNA: TGTGCCAGCAGCTGGGGCTCGCGGGGGTCAGATACGCAGTATTTT. Full variable domain (rest looked up from reference TRBV5-4 and TRBJ2-3): ETGVTQSPTHLIKTRGQQVTLRCSSQSGHNTVSWYQQALGQGPQFIFQYYREEENGRGNFPPRFSGLQFPNYSSELNVNALELDDSALYLCASSWGSRGSDTQYFGPGTRLTVL.